This T cell receptor beta chain appears in the sequencing data of a study of CD8 T cells in Susac syndrome. Study context: Among the sequenced Susac syndrome patients, five or six had active disease while about 8 were in remission.

Negative isolation was used for CD8+ and CD4+ T cells, and FACS enrichment was applied to TEMRA cells. Germline V gene data show CDR1 as SGDLS and CDR2 as YYNGEE. The CDR3 has 15 residues. V lost 2 bases, J lost 6 bases, and 14 bases lay in between. Reverse transcription of about 0.45 to 1 ug RNA was performed with random hexamers. TCRdb ran MiXCR on the immunoSEQ multiplex PCR reads and lists one entry per CDR3 protein. The sample holds 200,000 to 300,000 distinct CDR3 sequences, 95% to 97% seen once. With respect to this clonotype: The antigen is unknown.

Findings and limits, study-wide: CD4+ T cell repertoires in Susac syndrome exhibited no evidence of clonal expansion.

The chain carries TRBV9 and TRBJ2-2, with D perhaps matching TRBD2 (6 bases). The sequence derives from a human donor with Susac syndrome. Sequenced input: CD4+ T cells from PBMCs. The CDR3 region has the DNA TGTGCCAGCAGCGTGGCGGGACTGGGTGCCGGGGAGCTGTTTTTT. Its protein is CASSVAGLGAGELFF.